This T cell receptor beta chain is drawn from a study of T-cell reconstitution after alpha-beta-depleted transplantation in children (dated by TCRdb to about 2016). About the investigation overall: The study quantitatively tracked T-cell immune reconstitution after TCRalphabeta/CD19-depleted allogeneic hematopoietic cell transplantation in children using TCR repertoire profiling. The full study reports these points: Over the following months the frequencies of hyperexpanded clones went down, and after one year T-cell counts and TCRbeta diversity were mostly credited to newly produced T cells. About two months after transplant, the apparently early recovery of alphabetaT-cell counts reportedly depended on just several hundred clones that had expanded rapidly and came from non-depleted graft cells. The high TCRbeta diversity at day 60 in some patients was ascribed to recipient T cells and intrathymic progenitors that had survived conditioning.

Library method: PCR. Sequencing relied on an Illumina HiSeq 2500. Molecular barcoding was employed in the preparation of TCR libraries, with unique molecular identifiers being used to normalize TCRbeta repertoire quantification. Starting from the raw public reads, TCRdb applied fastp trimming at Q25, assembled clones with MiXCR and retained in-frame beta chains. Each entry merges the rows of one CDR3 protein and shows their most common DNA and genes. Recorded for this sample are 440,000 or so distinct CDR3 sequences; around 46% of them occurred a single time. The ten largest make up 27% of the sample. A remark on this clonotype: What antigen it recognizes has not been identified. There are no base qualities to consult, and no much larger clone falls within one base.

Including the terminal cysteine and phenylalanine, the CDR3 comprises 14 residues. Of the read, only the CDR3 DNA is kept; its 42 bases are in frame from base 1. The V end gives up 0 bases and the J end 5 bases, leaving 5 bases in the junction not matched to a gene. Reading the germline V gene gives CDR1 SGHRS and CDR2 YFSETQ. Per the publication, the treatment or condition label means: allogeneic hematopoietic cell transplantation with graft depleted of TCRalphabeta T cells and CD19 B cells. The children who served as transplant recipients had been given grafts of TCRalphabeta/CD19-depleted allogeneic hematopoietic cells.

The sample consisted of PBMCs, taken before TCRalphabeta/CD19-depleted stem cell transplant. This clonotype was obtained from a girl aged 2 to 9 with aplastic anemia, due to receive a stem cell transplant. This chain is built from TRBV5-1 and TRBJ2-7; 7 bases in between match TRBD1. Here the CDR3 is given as CASSLEDRSDEQYF. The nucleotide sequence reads TGCGCCAGCAGCTTGGAGGACAGGTCGGACGAGCAGTACTTC.